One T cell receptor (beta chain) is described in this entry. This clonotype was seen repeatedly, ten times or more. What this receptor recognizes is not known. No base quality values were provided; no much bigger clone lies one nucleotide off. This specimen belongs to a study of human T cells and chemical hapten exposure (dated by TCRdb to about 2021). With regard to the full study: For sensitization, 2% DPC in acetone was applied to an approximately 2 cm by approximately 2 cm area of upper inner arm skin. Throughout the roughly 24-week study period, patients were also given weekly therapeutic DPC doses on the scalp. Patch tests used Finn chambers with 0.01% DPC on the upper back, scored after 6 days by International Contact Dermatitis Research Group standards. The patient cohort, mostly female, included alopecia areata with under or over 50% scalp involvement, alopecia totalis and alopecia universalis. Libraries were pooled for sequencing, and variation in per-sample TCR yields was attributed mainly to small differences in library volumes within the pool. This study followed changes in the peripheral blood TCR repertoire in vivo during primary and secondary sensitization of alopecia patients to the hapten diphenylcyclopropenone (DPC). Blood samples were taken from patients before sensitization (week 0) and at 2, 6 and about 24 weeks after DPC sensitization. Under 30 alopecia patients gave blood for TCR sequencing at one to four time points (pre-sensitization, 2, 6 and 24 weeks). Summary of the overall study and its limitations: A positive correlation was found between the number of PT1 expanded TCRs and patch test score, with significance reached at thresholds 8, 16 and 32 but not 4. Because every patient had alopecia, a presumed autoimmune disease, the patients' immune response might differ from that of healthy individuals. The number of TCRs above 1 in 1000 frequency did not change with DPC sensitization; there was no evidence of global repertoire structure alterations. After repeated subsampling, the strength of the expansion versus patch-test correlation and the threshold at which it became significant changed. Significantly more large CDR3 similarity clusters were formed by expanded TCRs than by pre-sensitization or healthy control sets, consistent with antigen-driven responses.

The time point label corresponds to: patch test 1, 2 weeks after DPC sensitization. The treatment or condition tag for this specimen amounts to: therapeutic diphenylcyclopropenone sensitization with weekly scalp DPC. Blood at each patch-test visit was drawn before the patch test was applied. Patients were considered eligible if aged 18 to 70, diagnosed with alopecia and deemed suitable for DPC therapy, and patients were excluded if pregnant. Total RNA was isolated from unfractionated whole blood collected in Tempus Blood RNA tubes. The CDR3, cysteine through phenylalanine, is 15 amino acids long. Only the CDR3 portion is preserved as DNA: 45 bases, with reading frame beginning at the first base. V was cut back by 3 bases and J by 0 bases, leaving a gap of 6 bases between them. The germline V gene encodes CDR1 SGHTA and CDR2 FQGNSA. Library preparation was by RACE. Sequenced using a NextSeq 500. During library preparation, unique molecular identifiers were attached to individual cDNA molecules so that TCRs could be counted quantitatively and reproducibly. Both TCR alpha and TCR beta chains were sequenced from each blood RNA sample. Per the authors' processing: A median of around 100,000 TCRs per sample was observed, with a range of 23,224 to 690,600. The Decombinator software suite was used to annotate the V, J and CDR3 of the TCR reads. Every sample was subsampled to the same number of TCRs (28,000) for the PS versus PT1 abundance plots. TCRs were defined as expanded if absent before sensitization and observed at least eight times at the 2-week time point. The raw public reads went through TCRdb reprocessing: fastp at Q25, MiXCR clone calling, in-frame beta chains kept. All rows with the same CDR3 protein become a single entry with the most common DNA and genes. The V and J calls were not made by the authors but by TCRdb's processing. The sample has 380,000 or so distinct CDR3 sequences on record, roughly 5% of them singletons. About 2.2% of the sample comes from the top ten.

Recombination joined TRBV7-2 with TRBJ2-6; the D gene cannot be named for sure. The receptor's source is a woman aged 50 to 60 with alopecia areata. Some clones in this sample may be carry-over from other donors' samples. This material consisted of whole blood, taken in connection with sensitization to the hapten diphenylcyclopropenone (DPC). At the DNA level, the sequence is TGTGCCAGCAGCTTTCAACTCTCTGGGGCCAACGTCCTGACTTTC. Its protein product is CASSFQLSGANVLTF.